This TCR beta chain was recovered during a study of blood T cells in healthy people across ages. A second PCR of 7 to 11 cycles used a sample-barcoded 5' primer and a J-beta primer mix. Via MiXCR, TCRdb re-called the 5' RACE reads, giving one row per CDR3 protein. The table shows about 1.8 million distinct CDR3 sequences, with around half occurring only once. The V and J ends lost 4 bases and 7 bases respectively, with 10 bases between them. The germline CDR1 and CDR2 sequences are KGHDR and SFDVKD. CDR3 length equals 12 residues. This chain uses TRBV24-1 with TRBJ2-7; D unresolved. The receptor was derived from a woman aged 35 to 49 in good health. The source material was blood. In nucleotides, the CDR3 is TGTGCCACCAGTGAGACCTACAATGAGCAGTACTTC. This translates into CATSETYNEQYF.